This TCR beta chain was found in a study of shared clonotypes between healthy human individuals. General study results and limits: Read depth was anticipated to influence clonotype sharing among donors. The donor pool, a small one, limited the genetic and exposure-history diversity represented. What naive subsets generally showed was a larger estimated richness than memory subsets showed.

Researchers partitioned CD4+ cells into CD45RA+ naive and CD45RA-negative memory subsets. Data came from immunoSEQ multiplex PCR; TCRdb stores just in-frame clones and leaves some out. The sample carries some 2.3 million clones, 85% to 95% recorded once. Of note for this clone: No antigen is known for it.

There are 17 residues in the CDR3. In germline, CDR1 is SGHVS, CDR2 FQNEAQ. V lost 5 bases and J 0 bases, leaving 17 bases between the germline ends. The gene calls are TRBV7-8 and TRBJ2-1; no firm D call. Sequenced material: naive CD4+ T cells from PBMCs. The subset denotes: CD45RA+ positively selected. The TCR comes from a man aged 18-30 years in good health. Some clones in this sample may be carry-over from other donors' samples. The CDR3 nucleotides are TGTGCCAGCAGCACTTATCCTCAGCTTTACTCCTACAATGAGCAGTTCTTC. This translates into CASSTYPQLYSYNEQFF.